Reported below is one T cell receptor beta chain. The source of the sample is a study of blood T cell repertoires in COVID-19. About the study: The study drew acute and convalescent COVID-19 samples from the United States, Italy and Spain. In each case, the material was cDNA or gDNA derived from T cells, B-cell-depleted T cells, or PBMCs.

In the original analysis: Amplified reference gene primers provided the basis for estimating nucleated cell counts. Measured with immunoSEQ multiplex PCR; TCRdb has only the in-frame clones, and not every one. V, J and clone size derive from that table, while D and trimming were established from the DNA sequence. Of roughly 240,000 clones listed, about 82% are singletons. This CDR3 comprises 14 residues. Trimming pared 1 base from V and 2 bases from J, leaving 8 bases between. The V gene's germline CDR1 is LNHDA and CDR2 SQIVND (reference sequence). Seattle patient enrollment occurred during active infection, with longitudinal follow-up thereafter.

The source of this sequence is a woman of 80 years or more with COVID-19, enrolled during active disease. The sequenced sample was peripheral blood. This chain joins TRBV19 and TRBJ1-1; D is uncertain. CDR3 sequence reads: CASSIARTNTEAFF. The CDR3 DNA sequence: TGTGCCAGTAGTATAGCACGGACTAACACTGAAGCTTTCTTT.